These T cell receptor beta chains were read from a single sample in a study of T cell repertoires in cytomegalovirus infection. From the reads, TCRdb called clonotypes with MiXCR, one entry per CDR3 protein. The top ten hold about 9.4% of the sample, which has about 130,000 distinct CDR3 sequences, approximately 9.2% seen once. What was sequenced was PBMCs. The receptor source for this set is a human donor in good health (CMV status not recorded). Some clones in this sample may be carry-over from other donors' samples. The CDR3 runs from the conserved cysteine through the conserved F or W. Fields, in order: V gene, J gene, clone size, D gene, CDR3 protein, CDR3 DNA. D genes are given only for firm matches. Only some rows state a clone size, as once, few, many or a class for expanded clones.

V: TRBV20-1; J: TRBJ2-4; size: many; D: .; CDR3: CSARENAQNIQYF; DNA: TGCAGTGCTAGGGAGAACGCCCAAAACATTCAGTACTTC
V: TRBV27; J: TRBJ2-2; size: many; D: TRBD2; CDR3: CASSFLGTSGGKNTGELFF; DNA: TGTGCCAGCAGTTTTCTCGGGACTAGCGGGGGGAAGAACACCGGGGAGCTGTTTTTT
V: TRBV20-1; J: TRBJ2-7; size: many; D: TRBD1; CDR3: CSASGTGGYEQYF; DNA: TGCAGTGCTTCCGGGACAGGGGGCTACGAGCAGTACTTC
V: TRBV7-2; J: TRBJ1-2; size: many; D: .; CDR3: CASSPRSTGYTF; DNA: TGTGCCAGCAGCCCACGATCTACCGGCTACACCTTC
V: TRBV5-1; J: TRBJ2-3; size: few; D: .; CDR3: CASSGSTDTQYF; DNA: TGCGCCAGCAGCGGAAGCACAGATACGCAGTATTTT
V: TRBV7-9; J: TRBJ1-1; size: many; D: TRBD1; CDR3: CASSLAKGAVTEAFF; DNA: TGTGCCAGCAGCTTAGCAAAGGGGGCGGTTACTGAAGCTTTCTTT
V: TRBV7-9; J: TRBJ1-1; size: .; D: TRBD1; CDR3: CASSLVGGDREAFF; DNA: TGTGCCAGCAGCTTAGTAGGGGGGGACAGGGAGGCTTTCTTT
V: TRBV6-5; J: TRBJ2-1; size: many; D: .; CDR3: CASSRDNTYNEQFF; DNA: TGTGCCAGCAGCCGGGACAACACCTACAATGAGCAGTTCTTC
V: TRBV7-9; J: TRBJ2-1; size: many; D: .; CDR3: CASSLPGHNYNEQFF; DNA: TGTGCCAGCAGCCTCCCCGGACACAACTACAATGAGCAGTTCTTC
V: TRBV5-1; J: TRBJ1-2; size: many; D: .; CDR3: CASSPDGQFSDGYTF; DNA: TGCGCCAGCAGCCCAGACGGACAGTTCTCAGATGGCTACACCTTC
V: TRBV11-2; J: TRBJ2-1; size: many; D: .; CDR3: CASSPYMAPGLYNEQFF; DNA: TGTGCCAGCAGCCCCTACATGGCCCCTGGACTTTACAATGAGCAGTTCTTC
V: TRBV19; J: TRBJ1-2; size: many; D: TRBD1; CDR3: CASRGRTGGHYGYTF; DNA: TGTGCCAGTAGGGGACGGACAGGGGGACACTATGGCTACACCTTC
V: TRBV29-1; J: TRBJ2-7; size: .; D: .; CDR3: CSVEERDEQYF; DNA: TGCAGCGTTGAAGAGCGGGACGAGCAGTACTTC
V: TRBV2; J: TRBJ2-6; size: many; D: .; CDR3: CASSEFPGVQETNVLTF; DNA: TGTGCCAGCAGTGAATTCCCGGGGGTCCAGGAGACCAACGTCCTGACTTTC
V: TRBV6-5; J: TRBJ1-2; size: many; D: .; CDR3: CASSFSRQADYGYTF; DNA: TGTGCCAGCAGTTTTTCCCGACAGGCCGACTATGGCTACACCTTC
V: TRBV7-2; J: TRBJ2-1; size: many; D: TRBD2; CDR3: CASSPRAGLEGYNEQFF; DNA: TGTGCCAGCAGCCCGAGGGCCGGACTAGAGGGCTACAATGAGCAGTTCTTC
V: TRBV14; J: TRBJ2-2; size: many; D: .; CDR3: CASSQRPPGAYTGELFF; DNA: TGTGCCAGCAGCCAGAGACCCCCGGGGGCCTACACCGGGGAGCTGTTTTTT
V: TRBV12-3/TRBV12-4; J: TRBJ2-1; size: .; D: TRBD1; CDR3: CASSVDRAQFF; DNA: TGTGCCAGCAGTGTGGACAGGGCTCAGTTCTTC
V: TRBV28; J: TRBJ1-5; size: many; D: .; CDR3: CANGGSRGGGNQPQHF; DNA: TGTGCCAACGGGGGGTCGAGGGGAGGAGGCAATCAGCCCCAGCATTTT
V: TRBV6-5; J: TRBJ1-6; size: .; D: .; CDR3: CASSYGSILSPLHF; DNA: TGTGCCAGCAGTTACGGCTCGATTCTTTCACCCCTCCACTTT
V: TRBV28; J: TRBJ2-1; size: few; D: .; CDR3: CASSSYDQYNEQFF; DNA: TGTGCCAGCAGTTCCTACGACCAGTACAATGAGCAGTTCTTC
V: TRBV7-2; J: TRBJ2-1; size: many; D: .; CDR3: CASSSRRKYNEQFF; DNA: TGTGCCAGCAGCTCCCGACGGAAATACAATGAGCAGTTCTTC
V: TRBV5-4; J: TRBJ2-2; size: many; D: .; CDR3: CASSFGRVLPNTGELFF; DNA: TGTGCCAGCAGCTTTGGCAGGGTATTACCGAACACCGGGGAGCTGTTTTTT
V: TRBV14; J: TRBJ2-6; size: many; D: .; CDR3: CASSQDRFGAGANVLTF; DNA: TGTGCCAGCAGCCAAGATCGTTTTGGGGCTGGGGCCAACGTCCTGACTTTC
V: TRBV13; J: TRBJ2-3; size: .; D: .; CDR3: CASSSGHSTDTQYF; DNA: TGTGCCAGCAGCTCGGGACACAGCACAGATACGCAGTATTTT
V: TRBV19; J: TRBJ1-6; size: .; D: .; CDR3: CASEGSRNSPLHF; DNA: TGTGCCAGTGAGGGAAGTCGGAATTCACCCCTCCACTTT
V: TRBV20-1; J: TRBJ1-3; size: .; D: TRBD1; CDR3: CSAKNHRGSNTIYF; DNA: TGCAGTGCAAAGAACCACAGGGGGAGTAACACCATATATTTT
V: TRBV28; J: TRBJ2-2; size: many; D: .; CDR3: CASSFEQGGAGELFF; DNA: TGTGCCAGCAGTTTTGAACAGGGGGGGGCCGGGGAGCTGTTTTTT
V: TRBV20-1; J: TRBJ2-3; size: many; D: .; CDR3: CSASYSGGGPGVDTQYF; DNA: TGCAGTGCTAGCTACTCGGGGGGCGGCCCGGGGGTAGATACGCAGTATTTT
V: TRBV20-1; J: TRBJ1-1; size: once; D: .; CDR3: CSPSRGTDTEAFF; DNA: TGCAGTCCATCCAGGGGTACGGACACTGAAGCTTTCTTT
V: TRBV20-1; J: TRBJ1-1; size: .; D: .; CDR3: CSARAGSRVTEAFF; DNA: TGCAGTGCTAGAGCTGGGAGCCGGGTCACTGAAGCTTTCTTT
V: TRBV20-1; J: TRBJ1-1; size: few; D: TRBD1; CDR3: CSARGKQGGNTEAFF; DNA: TGCAGTGCTCGTGGCAAACAGGGGGGGAACACTGAAGCTTTCTTT
V: TRBV28; J: TRBJ1-2; size: many; D: TRBD1; CDR3: CASSLWRQGNGYTF; DNA: TGTGCCAGCAGTTTATGGCGACAGGGAAATGGCTACACCTTC
V: TRBV20-1; J: TRBJ1-1; size: many; D: TRBD1; CDR3: CSARRGVSEAFF; DNA: TGCAGTGCTCGCAGGGGGGTTTCTGAAGCTTTCTTT
V: TRBV6-6; J: TRBJ1-3; size: few; D: .; CDR3: CASSYAQGYSGNTIYF; DNA: TGTGCCAGCAGTTACGCCCAGGGGTACTCTGGAAACACCATATATTTT
V: TRBV20-1; J: TRBJ2-1; size: many; D: .; CDR3: CSASRNNEQFF; DNA: TGCAGTGCTAGCAGGAACAATGAGCAGTTCTTC
V: TRBV3-1; J: TRBJ1-4; size: .; D: TRBD1; CDR3: CASSQGGQINEKLFF; DNA: TGTGCCAGCAGCCAAGGGGGACAGATAAATGAAAAACTGTTTTTT
V: TRBV6-6; J: TRBJ2-3; size: few; D: .; CDR3: CASSYSDFPTDTQYF; DNA: TGTGCCAGCAGTTACTCGGACTTCCCCACAGATACGCAGTATTTT
V: TRBV28; J: TRBJ2-7; size: many; D: TRBD1; CDR3: CAGQGQVGEQYF; DNA: TGTGCCGGACAGGGACAGGTGGGAGAGCAGTACTTC
V: TRBV10-2; J: TRBJ2-7; size: many; D: .; CDR3: CASRQEYEQYF; DNA: TGCGCCAGCAGACAAGAGTACGAGCAGTACTTC
V: TRBV19; J: TRBJ2-3; size: .; D: TRBD1; CDR3: CASRTRGSTDTQYF; DNA: TGTGCCTCCCGAACCAGGGGGTCCACAGATACGCAGTATTTT
V: TRBV7-2; J: TRBJ2-1; size: many; D: .; CDR3: CASNQIRGGGRAEQFF; DNA: TGTGCCAGCAACCAAATTAGGGGAGGGGGGCGCGCTGAGCAGTTCTTC
V: TRBV7-6; J: TRBJ2-5; size: many; D: .; CDR3: CASSSPRGGGFGGQETQYF; DNA: TGTGCCAGCAGCTCTCCGAGGGGAGGGGGCTTCGGGGGGCAAGAGACCCAGTACTTC
V: TRBV20-1; J: TRBJ1-1; size: many; D: TRBD1; CDR3: CSARGQESIRGTEAFF; DNA: TGCAGTGCTAGGGGACAGGAGTCCATAAGGGGCACTGAAGCTTTCTTT